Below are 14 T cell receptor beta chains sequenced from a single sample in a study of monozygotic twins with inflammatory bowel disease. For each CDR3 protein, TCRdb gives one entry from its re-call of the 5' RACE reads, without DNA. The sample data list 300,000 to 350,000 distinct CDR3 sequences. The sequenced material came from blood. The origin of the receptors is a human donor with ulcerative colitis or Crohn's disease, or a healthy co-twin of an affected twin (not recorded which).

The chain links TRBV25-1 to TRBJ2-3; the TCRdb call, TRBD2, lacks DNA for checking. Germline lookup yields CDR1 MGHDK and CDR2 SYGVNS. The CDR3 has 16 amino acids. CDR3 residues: CASSDRAGGNSDTQYF.

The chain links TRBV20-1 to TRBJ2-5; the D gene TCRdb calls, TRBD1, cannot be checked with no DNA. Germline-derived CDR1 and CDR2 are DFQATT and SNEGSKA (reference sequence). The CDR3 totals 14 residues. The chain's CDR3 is CSASRPAYQETQYF.

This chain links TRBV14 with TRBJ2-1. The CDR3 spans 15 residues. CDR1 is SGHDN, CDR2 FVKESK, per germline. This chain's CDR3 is CASSQVRRRDNEQFF.

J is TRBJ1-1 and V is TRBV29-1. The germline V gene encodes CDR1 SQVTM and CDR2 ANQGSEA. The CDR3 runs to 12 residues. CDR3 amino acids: CSVEEAVTEAFF.

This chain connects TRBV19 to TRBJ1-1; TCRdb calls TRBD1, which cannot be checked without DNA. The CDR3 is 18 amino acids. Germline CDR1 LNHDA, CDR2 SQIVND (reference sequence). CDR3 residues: CASSIRPPGGVMNTEAFF.

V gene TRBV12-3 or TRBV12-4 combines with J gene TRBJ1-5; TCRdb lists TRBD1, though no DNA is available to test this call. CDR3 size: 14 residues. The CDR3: CASSTNRGTQPQHF.

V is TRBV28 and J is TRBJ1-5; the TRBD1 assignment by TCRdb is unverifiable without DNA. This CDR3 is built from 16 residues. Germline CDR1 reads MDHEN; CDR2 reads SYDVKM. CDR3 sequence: CASSFYRDRRDQPQHF.

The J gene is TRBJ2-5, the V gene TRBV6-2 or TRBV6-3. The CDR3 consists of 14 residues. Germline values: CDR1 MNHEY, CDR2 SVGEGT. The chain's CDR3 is CASSIPPLTETQYF.

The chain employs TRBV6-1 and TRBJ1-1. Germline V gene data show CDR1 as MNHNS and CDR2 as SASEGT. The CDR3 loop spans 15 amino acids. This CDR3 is CETADGRGLNTEAFF.

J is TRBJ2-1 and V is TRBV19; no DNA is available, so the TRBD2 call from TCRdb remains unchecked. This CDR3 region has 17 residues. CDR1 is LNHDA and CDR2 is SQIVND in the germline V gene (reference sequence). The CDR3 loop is CASSIEGLAGGRDEQFF.

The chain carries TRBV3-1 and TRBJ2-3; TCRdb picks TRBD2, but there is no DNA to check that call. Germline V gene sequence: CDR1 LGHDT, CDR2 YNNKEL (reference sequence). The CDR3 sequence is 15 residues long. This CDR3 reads CASSQALAVTDTQYF.

Here the CDR3 reads CASSPIRGAKNIQYF. This chain uses TRBV28 with TRBJ2-4; TCRdb proposes TRBD2, but this gene call is untestable without DNA. The germline V gene has CDR1 MDHEN and CDR2 SYDVKM. There are 15 residues in the CDR3.

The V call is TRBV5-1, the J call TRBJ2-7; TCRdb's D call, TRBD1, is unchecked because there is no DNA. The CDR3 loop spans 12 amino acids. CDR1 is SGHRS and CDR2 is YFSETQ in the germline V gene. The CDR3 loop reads CASSSQGGEQYF.

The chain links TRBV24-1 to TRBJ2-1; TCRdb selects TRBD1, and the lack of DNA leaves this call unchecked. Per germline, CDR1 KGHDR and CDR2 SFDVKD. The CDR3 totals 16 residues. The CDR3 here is CATSDTGTGNPNEQFF.